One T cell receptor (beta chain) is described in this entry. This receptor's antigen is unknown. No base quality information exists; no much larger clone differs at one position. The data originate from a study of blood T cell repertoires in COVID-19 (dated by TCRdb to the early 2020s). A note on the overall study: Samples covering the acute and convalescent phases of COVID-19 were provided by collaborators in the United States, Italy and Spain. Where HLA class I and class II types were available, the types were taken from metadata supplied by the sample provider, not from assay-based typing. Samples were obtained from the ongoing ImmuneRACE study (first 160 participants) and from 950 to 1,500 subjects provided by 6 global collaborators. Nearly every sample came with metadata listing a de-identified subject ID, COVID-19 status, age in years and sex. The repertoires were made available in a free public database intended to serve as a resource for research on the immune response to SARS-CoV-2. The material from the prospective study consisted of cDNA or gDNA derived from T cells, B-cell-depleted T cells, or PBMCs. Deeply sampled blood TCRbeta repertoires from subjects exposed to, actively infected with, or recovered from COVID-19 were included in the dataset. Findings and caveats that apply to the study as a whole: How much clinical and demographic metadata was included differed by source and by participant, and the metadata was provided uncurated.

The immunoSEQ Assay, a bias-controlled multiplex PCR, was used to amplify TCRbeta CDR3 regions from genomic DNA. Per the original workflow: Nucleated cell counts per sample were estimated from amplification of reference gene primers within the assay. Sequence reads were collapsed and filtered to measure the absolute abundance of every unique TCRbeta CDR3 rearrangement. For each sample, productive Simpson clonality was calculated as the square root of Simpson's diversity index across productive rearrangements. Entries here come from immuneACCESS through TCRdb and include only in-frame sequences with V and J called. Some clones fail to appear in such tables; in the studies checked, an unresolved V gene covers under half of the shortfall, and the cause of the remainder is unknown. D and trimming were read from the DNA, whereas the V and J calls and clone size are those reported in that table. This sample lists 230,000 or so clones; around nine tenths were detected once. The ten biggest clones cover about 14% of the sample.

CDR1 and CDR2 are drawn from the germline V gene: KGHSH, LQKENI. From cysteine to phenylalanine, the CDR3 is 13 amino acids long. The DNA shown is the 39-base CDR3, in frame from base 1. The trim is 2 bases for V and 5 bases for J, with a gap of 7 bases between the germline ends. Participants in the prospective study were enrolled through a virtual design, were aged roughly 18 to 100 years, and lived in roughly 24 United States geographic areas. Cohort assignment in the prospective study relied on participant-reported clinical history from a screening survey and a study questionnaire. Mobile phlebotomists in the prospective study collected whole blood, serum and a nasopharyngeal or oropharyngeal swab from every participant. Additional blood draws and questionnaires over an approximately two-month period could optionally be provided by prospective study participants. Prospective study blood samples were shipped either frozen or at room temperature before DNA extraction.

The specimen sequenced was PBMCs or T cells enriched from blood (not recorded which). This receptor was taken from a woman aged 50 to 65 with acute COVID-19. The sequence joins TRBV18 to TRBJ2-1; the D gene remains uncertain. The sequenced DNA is TGTGCCAGCTCACCAGTGCCGGACAATGAGCAGTTCTTC. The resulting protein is CASSPVPDNEQFF.